The 24 T cell receptor beta chains given below trace back to one sample, sequenced in a study of shared clonotypes between healthy human individuals. The assay was immunoSEQ multiplex PCR, and TCRdb's table has in-frame clones only and misses some. In the table there are approximately 720,000 clones, about two thirds of which are singletons. The sample consisted of memory CD4+ T cells sorted from blood. Subset of the sample: CD45RA-negative fraction. The receptor source for this set is a woman under 40 in good health.

This clone was recorded many times. The genes are TRBV19 and TRBJ2-5; 10 bases line up with TRBD2. The CDR3 totals 16 residues. Looked up from germline, CDR1 is LNHDA and CDR2 is SQIVND (reference sequence). The V and J ends lost 4 bases and 5 bases, in that order; junction bases with no gene match: 10. The CDR3 spells CASSNLAGVGIETQYF. CDR3 bases: TGTGCCAGTAGTAACCTAGCGGGAGTTGGCATTGAGACCCAGTACTTC.

V usage is TRBV15 and J usage is TRBJ2-6; weak D call: TRBD2 (6 bases). The germline V gene has CDR1 LNHNV and CDR2 YYDKDF (reference sequence). The V end was cut by 2 bases, the J end by 0 bases, with 14 bases between. The CDR3 extends over 18 amino acids. This chain's CDR3 is CATSRTGLLGSGANVLTF. CDR3 DNA sequence: TGTGCCACCAGCAGAACGGGACTTCTTGGCTCTGGGGCCAACGTCCTGACTTTC.

The chain couples TRBV7-2 to TRBJ2-5; TRBD2 matches at 8 bases. CDR3 length: 16 amino acids. Germline trimming cut 0 bases from V and 5 bases from J; bases unmatched to any gene: 8. CDR1 SGHTA and CDR2 FQGNSA come from the germline V gene. Here the CDR3 reads CASSLAGGGRSETQYF. The CDR3, as DNA: TGTGCCAGCAGCTTAGCGGGCGGCGGGAGGTCGGAGACCCAGTACTTC.

The chain employs TRBV2 and TRBJ2-1, with D maybe TRBD1 (6 bases). The CDR3 contains 15 residues. Trimming removed 2 bases from V and 9 bases from J, with 17 bases in between. Germline lookup yields CDR1 SNHLY and CDR2 FYNNEI. In DNA form, the CDR3 reads TGTGCCAGCAGTGAAACAGGCCAACGAGGGGGTGAGCAGTTCTTC. It specifies CASSETGQRGGEQFF.

The V call is TRBV30, the J call TRBJ2-5; 7 bases are shared with TRBD2. Losses at the gene ends were 8 bases for V and 7 bases for J; bases not matched to a gene: 16. The CDR3 consists of 14 residues. The germline gives CDR1 GTSNPN, CDR2 SVGIG (reference sequence). The CDR3 region has the DNA TGTGCCACCGCCGCGGGAGCCATCGACGTGACCCAGTACTTC. Its translation is CATAAGAIDVTQYF.

Of note for this clone: Different DNA sequences within this sample yield the same CDR3. This chain connects TRBV19 to TRBJ2-2; D call uncertain. V was cut by 3 bases and J by 1 base, with 6 bases left in between. Germline loops: CDR1 LNHDA, CDR2 SQIVND (reference sequence). This CDR3 spans 14 amino acids. CDR3 sequence: CASSISRNTGELFF. CDR3 in DNA: TGTGCCAGTAGTATCTCTAGGAACACCGGGGAGCTGTTTTTT.

This clone turned up a few times. This chain joins TRBV5-1 and TRBJ1-1; TRBD1 agrees at 7 bases. CDR3 size: 14 residues. Germline V gives CDR1 SGHRS, CDR2 YFSETQ. V dropped 6 bases and J dropped 1; count of bases not matched to a gene: 6. Written as DNA, the CDR3 is TGCGCCAGCAAACCCGGGGACAGGAACACTGAAGCTTTCTTT. As protein: CASKPGDRNTEAFF.

This clone was recorded only once. J is TRBJ2-1 and V is TRBV5-6; tentatively, D is TRBD1 or TRBD2 (5 bases each). CDR1 is SGHDT, CDR2 YYEEEE, per germline. The CDR3 has 15 residues. V was cut by 3 bases and J by 2 bases, with 12 bases left in between. The DNA of the CDR3 is TGTGCCAGCAGCTCCAGGGAGACAGCCTACAATGAGCAGTTCTTC. Its translation is CASSSRETAYNEQFF.

The chain is built from TRBV2 and TRBJ2-1, with D hard to call. CDR1 and CDR2 from the germline V gene are SNHLY and FYNNEI. V lost 5 bases and J 6 bases, leaving 5 bases between the germline ends. The CDR3 totals 11 residues. As DNA, the CDR3 is TGTGCCAGCAGTCTCTCCAATGAGCAGTTCTTC. It specifies CASSLSNEQFF.

This clone was recorded a few times. This chain uses TRBV2 with TRBJ2-2; 7 bases line up with TRBD1. The CDR3 consists of 13 residues. With V trimmed by 6 bases and J by 7 bases, 5 bases remained unmatched. The germline CDR1 and CDR2 sequences are SNHLY and FYNNEI. The CDR3 sequence: CASRQGESGELFF. CDR3 in DNA: TGTGCCAGCAGGCAGGGGGAGAGCGGGGAGCTGTTTTTT.

In this sample, this clone turned up a few times. The rearrangement joins TRBV5-1 to TRBJ2-2; perhaps TRBD2 as D (5 bases). V was clipped by 4 bases and J by 7 bases, with 11 bases between them. CDR3 length equals 13 residues. Germline V gene lookup returns CDR1 SGHRS and CDR2 YFSETQ. The CDR3: CASSAGYDGELFF. The CDR3, as DNA: TGCGCCAGCAGCGCGGGCTACGACGGGGAGCTGTTTTTT.

The chain is built from TRBV25-1 and TRBJ2-2; a possible D gene is TRBD1 (6 bases). Trimming left V 6 bases short and J 5 bases short, with 16 bases between. The germline V gene has CDR1 MGHDK and CDR2 SYGVNS. CDR3 length equals 15 residues. CDR3 DNA: TGTGCCAGCAGGAAGGGGGATTGGGAAACCGGGGAGCTGTTTTTT. Protein sequence: CASRKGDWETGELFF. Full variable domain (remainder filled in from reference TRBV25-1 and TRBJ2-2): EADIYQTPRYLVIGTGKKITLECSQTMGHDKMYWYQQDPGMELHLIHYSYGVNSTEKGDLSSESTVSRIRTEHFPLTLESARPSHTSQYLCASRKGDWETGELFFGEGSRLTVL.

This sequence joins TRBV28 and TRBJ2-2, with D unresolved. The germline V gene encodes CDR1 MDHEN and CDR2 SYDVKM. V was pared by 2 bases and J by 6 bases, with 7 bases between. The CDR3 is 13 residues long. Here the CDR3 reads CASSLGGAGELFF. The CDR3 DNA sequence: TGTGCCAGCAGTTTAGGTGGGGCCGGGGAGCTGTTTTTT.

The chain recombines TRBV21-1 with TRBJ1-5. TRBV21-1 is shown as a pseudogene. The CDR3 spans 15 residues. For the CDR3, the DNA is TGTGCCAGCAGCAGGGAAGGGCTGGCGGATCAGCCCCAGCATTTT. It codes for CASSREGLADQPQHF.

The V and J genes are TRBV9 and TRBJ2-6; the D is unclear. Trimming shortened V by 6 bases and J by 4 bases, and 17 bases separated the two germline ends. The CDR3 contains 16 residues. Germline loops: CDR1 SGDLS, CDR2 YYNGEE. The CDR3 DNA follows: TGTGCCAGCACCCCCATTGGGGATCCCGGGGCCAACGTCCTGACTTTC. Encoded protein: CASTPIGDPGANVLTF.

The chain has TRBV4-1 and TRBJ2-3, with 7 positions matching TRBD2. Germline CDR1 reads MGHRA; CDR2 reads YSYEKL. J was trimmed by 4 bases and V by 1 base; bases with no gene match: 8. This CDR3 comprises 16 residues. The CDR3 DNA reads as TGCGCCAGCAGCCAAGTCGGGCGGGAGAAGGCAGATACGCAGTATTTT. Amino acid sequence: CASSQVGREKADTQYF.

This clone was seen ten or more times. The chain employs TRBV12-2 and TRBJ1-3. TRBV12-2 represents a pseudogene. CDR3 length equals 15 residues. CDR3 DNA sequence: TGTGCAAGTCGCTTAGCGTTAGGGCTTGGAAACACCATATATTTT. This gives the protein CASRLALGLGNTIYF.

V is TRBV28 and J is TRBJ2-7, with D possibly TRBD1 on 6 matching bases. The CDR3 totals 14 residues. Germline V CDR1 and CDR2: MDHEN, SYDVKM. V was trimmed by 5 bases and J by 6 bases, leaving 17 bases between them. The CDR3 is CASSPLDSKFEQYF. As DNA, the CDR3 is TGTGCCAGCAGTCCCCTGGACAGCAAGTTCGAGCAGTACTTC.

This clone was counted a single time. The chain links TRBV18 to TRBJ2-5; the match to TRBD1 covers 7 bases. This CDR3 is 16 amino acids long. Germline lookup yields CDR1 KGHSH and CDR2 LQKENI. After removal of 3 bases from V and 5 bases from J, the junction contained 12 bases not matched to a gene. CDR3 DNA sequence: TGTGCCAGCTCACCGGGAATGGGACAGAACCGGGAGACCCAGTACTTC. Translating it yields CASSPGMGQNRETQYF.

The gene calls are TRBV14 and TRBJ2-1; 7 nucleotides line up with TRBD1. The CDR3 totals 13 residues. V shed 0 bases and J 12 bases; nucleotides not matched to a gene: 5. Looked up from germline, CDR1 is SGHDN and CDR2 is FVKESK. This CDR3 reads CASSQDPGGLQFF. The DNA for the CDR3 is TGTGCCAGCAGCCAAGATCCAGGGGGATTGCAGTTCTTC.

This chain links TRBV18 with TRBJ1-2; TRBD1 matches at 8 bases. Germline CDR1 reads KGHSH; CDR2 reads LQKENI. This CDR3 spans 16 amino acids. J gave up 3 bases and V 0 bases, and 6 bases lay outside the gene matches. The CDR3 sequence: CASSPPFSDRDYGYTF. The CDR3 DNA follows: TGTGCCAGCTCACCACCGTTCTCGGACAGGGACTATGGCTACACCTTC.

A note on this clone: At the DNA level, this CDR3 is encoded by other sequences in the same sample as well. This chain uses TRBV29-1 with TRBJ2-1; D gene uncertain. The germline gives CDR1 SQVTM, CDR2 ANQGSEA. CDR3 size: 10 residues. The V end was cut by 7 bases, the J end by 4 bases, with 5 bases between. CDR3 residues: CSAAYNEQFF. CDR3 bases: TGCAGCGCAGCATACAATGAGCAGTTCTTC.

The chain uses TRBV28 and TRBJ1-2; the D is unclear. The CDR3 sequence is 14 residues long. Germline assignment: CDR1 MDHEN and CDR2 SYDVKM. The germline V and J ends were trimmed by 3 bases and 1 base, with 9 bases remaining between them. The CDR3 nucleotides read TGTGCCAGCAGTTTCCGTATCAGTAACTATGGCTACACCTTC. Its translation is CASSFRISNYGYTF.

This clone has a handful of counts. The V call is TRBV11-1, the J call TRBJ2-7, with TRBD2 matching over 7 bases. V lost 5 bases and J lost 9; bases outside the gene matches: 10. The germline CDR1 and CDR2 sequences are SGHAT and FQDESV (reference sequence). This CDR3 has 13 amino acids. CDR3 sequence reads: CASSTQRDGRQYF. The CDR3 DNA sequence: TGTGCCAGCAGCACCCAGCGGGACGGTAGGCAGTACTTC.